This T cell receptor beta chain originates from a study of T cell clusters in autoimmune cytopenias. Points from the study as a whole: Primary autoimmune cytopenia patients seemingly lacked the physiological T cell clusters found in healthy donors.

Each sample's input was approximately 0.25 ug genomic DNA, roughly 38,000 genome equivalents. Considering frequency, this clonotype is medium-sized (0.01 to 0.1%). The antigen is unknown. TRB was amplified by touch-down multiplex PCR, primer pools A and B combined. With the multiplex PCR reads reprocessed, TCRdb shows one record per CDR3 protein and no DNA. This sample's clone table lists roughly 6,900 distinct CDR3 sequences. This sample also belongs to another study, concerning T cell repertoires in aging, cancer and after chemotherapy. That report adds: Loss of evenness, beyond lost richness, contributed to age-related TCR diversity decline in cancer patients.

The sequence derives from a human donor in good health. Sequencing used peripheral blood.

This CDR3 is CATSVSQGGADTQYF. The chain has TRBV15 and TRBJ2-3; TCRdb's assignment of TRBD2 cannot be checked, as there is no DNA. The CDR3 is 15 amino acids. In germline, CDR1 is LNHNV, CDR2 YYDKDF (reference sequence).